This T cell receptor (beta chain) derives from a study of CD8 T cells in ankylosing spondylitis. Germline V gives CDR1 SEHNR, CDR2 FQNEAQ (reference sequence). The CDR3 extends over 16 amino acids. The V gene end was trimmed by 5 bases and the J gene end by 5 bases; junction bases not matched to a gene: 15. TCRdb passed the 5' RACE reads through MiXCR, listing each CDR3 protein once. This sample carries about 350,000 distinct CDR3 sequences, 20% to 25% of them seen once, and the ten largest clones take under 15%. The specimen sequenced was blood, either unsorted or a sorted T cell fraction (not recorded which). This chain uses TRBV7-9 with TRBJ2-7; 7 bases match TRBD2. This sequence originates from a male donor with ankylosing spondylitis or in good health (not recorded which). CDR3 sequence: CASSRGLSEGGHEQYF. In DNA form, the CDR3 reads TGTGCCAGCAGCCGTGGCTTAAGCGAGGGAGGGCACGAGCAGTACTTC.